These T cell receptor beta chains were read from a single sample in a study of shared T cell receptors in the human thymus. TCRdb keeps only in-frame clones here, not all; method: immunoSEQ multiplex PCR. The table records 500,000 to 750,000 clones, approximately 90% of them present only once. This sample was shared with a second study, whose subject was human thymus T cells.

Sequencing was carried out using thymocytes. The receptors here all came from a boy less than two years old with a congenital heart defect. The CDR3 runs from the conserved cysteine through the conserved F or W. D genes are given only for firm matches. Not every row has a clone size; where given, it reads once, few, many or a size class.

j_call: TRBJ1-1; clone_size: NA; d_call: NA; v_call: TRBV5-6; cdr3_aa: CASSLKGGVTEAFF; cdr3_nt: TGTGCCAGCAGCTTGAAAGGAGGGGTAACTGAAGCTTTCTTT
j_call: TRBJ1-3; clone_size: NA; d_call: NA; v_call: TRBV7-8; cdr3_aa: CASSLGASSGNTIYF; cdr3_nt: TGTGCCAGCAGCTTAGGGGCAAGCTCTGGAAACACCATATATTTT
j_call: TRBJ2-3; clone_size: NA; d_call: NA; v_call: TRBV6-7; cdr3_aa: CASSSKQGADTQYF; cdr3_nt: TGTGCCAGCAGTTCCAAACAGGGCGCAGATACGCAGTATTTT
j_call: TRBJ1-4; clone_size: NA; d_call: NA; v_call: TRBV28; cdr3_aa: CASRADRLANEKLFF; cdr3_nt: TGTGCCAGCAGAGCCGACAGGTTAGCTAATGAAAAACTGTTTTTT
j_call: TRBJ2-3; clone_size: NA; d_call: TRBD2; v_call: TRBV13; cdr3_aa: CASSLSLAVDTQYF; cdr3_nt: TGTGCCAGCAGCTTAAGCCTAGCGGTAGATACGCAGTATTTT
j_call: TRBJ2-7; clone_size: NA; d_call: TRBD2; v_call: TRBV5-1; cdr3_aa: CASSLASSGGLGSYEQYF; cdr3_nt: TGCGCCAGCAGCTTGGCGTCTAGCGGGGGGTTGGGAAGCTACGAGCAGTACTTC
j_call: TRBJ1-5; clone_size: NA; d_call: TRBD1; v_call: TRBV28; cdr3_aa: CASSLGDRDVGQPQHF; cdr3_nt: TGTGCCAGCAGTTTAGGGGACAGGGACGTCGGGCAGCCCCAGCATTTT
j_call: TRBJ2-7; clone_size: NA; d_call: TRBD1; v_call: TRBV25-1; cdr3_aa: CASSDSTGTYEQYF; cdr3_nt: TGTGCCAGCAGTGACTCGACAGGGACCTACGAGCAGTACTTC
j_call: TRBJ2-1; clone_size: NA; d_call: NA; v_call: TRBV4-1; cdr3_aa: CASSQDSSGVGSPLGSYNEQFF; cdr3_nt: TGCGCCAGCAGCCAAGATTCATCTGGGGTCGGGAGCCCCCTGGGCTCCTACAATGAGCAGTTCTTC
j_call: TRBJ1-2; clone_size: NA; d_call: NA; v_call: TRBV28; cdr3_aa: CASSPGGFYGYTF; cdr3_nt: TGTGCCAGCAGTCCGGGGGGCTTCTATGGCTACACCTTC
j_call: TRBJ2-1; clone_size: NA; d_call: TRBD2; v_call: TRBV5-4; cdr3_aa: CASSSGPSGSSTYNEQFF; cdr3_nt: TGTGCCAGCAGCTCAGGTCCTAGCGGGAGTAGTACCTACAATGAGCAGTTCTTC
j_call: TRBJ1-1; clone_size: NA; d_call: NA; v_call: TRBV6-7; cdr3_aa: CASSYSCHLNTEAFF; cdr3_nt: TGTGCCAGCAGTTACTCGTGTCACTTGAACACTGAAGCTTTCTTT
j_call: TRBJ2-1; clone_size: NA; d_call: TRBD2; v_call: TRBV6-4; cdr3_aa: CASSDERGNEQFF; cdr3_nt: TGTGCCAGCAGTGATGAGCGGGGAAATGAGCAGTTCTTC
j_call: TRBJ2-7; clone_size: NA; d_call: NA; v_call: TRBV20-1; cdr3_aa: CSARGGLEQYF; cdr3_nt: TGCAGTGCTAGAGGGGGCCTCGAGCAGTACTTC
j_call: TRBJ2-3; clone_size: NA; d_call: TRBD2; v_call: TRBV10-3; cdr3_aa: CAISETSGRTDTQYF; cdr3_nt: TGTGCCATCAGTGAGACTAGCGGGAGGACAGATACGCAGTATTTT
j_call: TRBJ2-1; clone_size: few; d_call: TRBD2; v_call: TRBV19; cdr3_aa: CASSIEEGLAGLRSSYNEQFF; cdr3_nt: TGTGCCAGTAGTATAGAGGAGGGACTAGCGGGGCTGAGGAGCTCCTACAATGAGCAGTTCTTC
j_call: TRBJ1-2; clone_size: NA; d_call: NA; v_call: TRBV28; cdr3_aa: CASRIRGGYGYTF; cdr3_nt: TGTGCCAGCAGAATCAGGGGTGGCTATGGCTACACCTTC
j_call: TRBJ2-7; clone_size: NA; d_call: NA; v_call: TRBV5-6; cdr3_aa: CASSLQGQQYF; cdr3_nt: TGTGCCAGCAGCCTTCAGGGCCAACAGTACTTC
j_call: TRBJ1-5; clone_size: NA; d_call: NA; v_call: TRBV6-1; cdr3_aa: CASSEREGQGVSNQPQHF; cdr3_nt: TGTGCCAGCAGTGAAAGGGAAGGTCAAGGGGTTAGCAATCAGCCCCAGCATTTT
j_call: TRBJ2-5; clone_size: NA; d_call: TRBD2; v_call: TRBV19; cdr3_aa: CASSIGNPGLAVWQETQYF; cdr3_nt: TGTGCCAGTAGTATAGGAAACCCGGGACTAGCGGTATGGCAAGAGACCCAGTACTTC
j_call: TRBJ1-2; clone_size: NA; d_call: TRBD1; v_call: TRBV5-6; cdr3_aa: CASSLDGTGANYGYTF; cdr3_nt: TGTGCCAGCAGCTTGGATGGGACAGGGGCTAACTATGGCTACACCTTC
j_call: TRBJ2-5; clone_size: once; d_call: TRBD2; v_call: TRBV7-2; cdr3_aa: CASSPGSGMNQETQYF; cdr3_nt: TGTGCCAGCAGCCCCGGTAGCGGGATGAACCAAGAGACCCAGTACTTC
j_call: TRBJ2-7; clone_size: NA; d_call: NA; v_call: TRBV6-5; cdr3_aa: CASSYPGAYEQYF; cdr3_nt: TGTGCCAGCAGTTACCCAGGGGCCTACGAGCAGTACTTC
j_call: TRBJ2-1; clone_size: NA; d_call: NA; v_call: TRBV27; cdr3_aa: CASSLPHRGEQFF; cdr3_nt: TGTGCCAGCAGTTTACCCCATAGAGGGGAGCAGTTCTTC
j_call: TRBJ2-2; clone_size: NA; d_call: TRBD2; v_call: TRBV28; cdr3_aa: CAISERENTGELFF; cdr3_nt: TGTGCCATCTCGGAGCGGGAGAACACCGGGGAGCTGTTTTTT
j_call: TRBJ2-4; clone_size: NA; d_call: NA; v_call: TRBV2; cdr3_aa: CASSLTGFQYF; cdr3_nt: TGTGCCAGCAGTCTGACGGGATTTCAGTACTTC
j_call: TRBJ2-5; clone_size: NA; d_call: NA; v_call: TRBV28; cdr3_aa: CASSLCLGRGLLEETQYF; cdr3_nt: TGTGCCAGCAGTTTATGCTTGGGCCGAGGACTACTCGAAGAGACCCAGTACTTC
j_call: TRBJ2-7; clone_size: NA; d_call: NA; v_call: TRBV4-2; cdr3_aa: CASSLLRDKSSYEQYF; cdr3_nt: TGTGCCAGCAGCCTCCTCCGGGACAAAAGCTCCTACGAGCAGTACTTC
j_call: TRBJ1-2; clone_size: once; d_call: TRBD1; v_call: TRBV18; cdr3_aa: CASSPRTGRGNGYTF; cdr3_nt: TGTGCCAGCTCACCCCGGACAGGGAGGGGTAATGGCTACACCTTC
j_call: TRBJ1-1; clone_size: NA; d_call: NA; v_call: TRBV27; cdr3_aa: CASSKGPSGPGDTEAFF; cdr3_nt: TGTGCCAGCAGTAAAGGTCCTTCAGGGCCCGGAGACACTGAAGCTTTCTTT
j_call: TRBJ1-5; clone_size: once; d_call: NA; v_call: TRBV10-3; cdr3_aa: CAISEVQGNQPQHF; cdr3_nt: TGTGCCATCAGTGAGGTACAGGGCAATCAGCCCCAGCATTTT
j_call: TRBJ2-5; clone_size: NA; d_call: NA; v_call: TRBV5-1; cdr3_aa: CASSRPVKGALEETQYF; cdr3_nt: TGCGCCAGCAGCCGCCCAGTGAAAGGGGCTCTGGAAGAGACCCAGTACTTC
j_call: TRBJ1-1; clone_size: NA; d_call: NA; v_call: TRBV6-1; cdr3_aa: CASSEEWGDTEAFF; cdr3_nt: TGTGCCAGCAGTGAAGAATGGGGAGACACTGAAGCTTTCTTT
j_call: TRBJ2-3; clone_size: NA; d_call: NA; v_call: TRBV5-1; cdr3_aa: CASSLAQGGTDTQYF; cdr3_nt: TGCGCCAGCAGCTTGGCCCAGGGAGGTACAGATACGCAGTATTTT
j_call: TRBJ1-2; clone_size: once; d_call: TRBD1; v_call: TRBV7-9; cdr3_aa: CASRSGGTAFYGYTF; cdr3_nt: TGTGCCAGCAGATCAGGGGGGACAGCTTTCTATGGCTACACCTTC
j_call: TRBJ2-2; clone_size: NA; d_call: TRBD2; v_call: TRBV10-1; cdr3_aa: CASSAGLAGAHGELFF; cdr3_nt: TGCGCCAGCAGCGCGGGACTAGCGGGAGCGCACGGGGAGCTGTTTTTT
j_call: TRBJ1-5; clone_size: NA; d_call: NA; v_call: TRBV5-5; cdr3_aa: CASSLGGSNQPQHF; cdr3_nt: TGTGCCAGCAGCTTAGGAGGGAGCAATCAGCCCCAGCATTTT
j_call: TRBJ2-1; clone_size: once; d_call: TRBD2; v_call: TRBV4-2; cdr3_aa: CASSQDTRDYAYNEQFF; cdr3_nt: TGTGCCAGCAGCCAAGATACCCGGGACTATGCCTACAATGAGCAGTTCTTC
j_call: TRBJ2-3; clone_size: NA; d_call: TRBD2; v_call: TRBV4-2; cdr3_aa: CASSHPLAGGGDTQYF; cdr3_nt: TGTGCCAGCAGCCACCCACTAGCGGGAGGTGGAGATACGCAGTATTTT
j_call: TRBJ2-1; clone_size: NA; d_call: TRBD2; v_call: TRBV28; cdr3_aa: CASSPGRSGDEQFF; cdr3_nt: TGTGCCAGCAGTCCCGGGCGTAGCGGGGATGAGCAGTTCTTC
j_call: TRBJ1-1; clone_size: NA; d_call: NA; v_call: TRBV28; cdr3_aa: CASSQGYTEAFF; cdr3_nt: TGTGCCAGCAGTCAGGGGTACACTGAAGCTTTCTTT
j_call: TRBJ2-5; clone_size: NA; d_call: TRBD1; v_call: TRBV4-2; cdr3_aa: CASSQFQGASQETQYF; cdr3_nt: TGTGCCAGCAGCCAATTTCAGGGGGCGTCTCAGGAGACCCAGTACTTC
j_call: TRBJ2-7; clone_size: NA; d_call: NA; v_call: TRBV7-9; cdr3_aa: CASSLEGRQGELNEQYF; cdr3_nt: TGTGCCAGCAGCTTAGAAGGGAGGCAGGGGGAATTAAACGAGCAGTACTTC
j_call: TRBJ2-2; clone_size: NA; d_call: TRBD2; v_call: TRBV19; cdr3_aa: CASSIAPSGRNTGELFF; cdr3_nt: TGTGCCAGTAGTATAGCTCCTAGCGGGAGAAACACCGGGGAGCTGTTTTTT
j_call: TRBJ1-2; clone_size: NA; d_call: NA; v_call: TRBV6-5; cdr3_aa: CASSYSNRDNNYGYTF; cdr3_nt: TGTGCCAGCAGTTACTCCAACAGAGACAATAACTATGGCTACACCTTC
j_call: TRBJ2-7; clone_size: NA; d_call: NA; v_call: TRBV5-1; cdr3_aa: CASSFVPGATYEQYF; cdr3_nt: TGCGCCAGCAGCTTCGTTCCGGGAGCGACCTACGAGCAGTACTTC
j_call: TRBJ1-2; clone_size: NA; d_call: NA; v_call: TRBV6-1; cdr3_aa: CASSEEEMRERSYGYTF; cdr3_nt: TGTGCCAGCAGTGAAGAAGAAATGAGGGAAAGGAGCTATGGCTACACCTTC
j_call: TRBJ2-7; clone_size: NA; d_call: NA; v_call: TRBV13; cdr3_aa: CASSSGGAHSYEQYF; cdr3_nt: TGTGCCAGCAGCTCGGGGGGCGCCCACTCCTACGAGCAGTACTTC
j_call: TRBJ2-2; clone_size: NA; d_call: TRBD1; v_call: TRBV2; cdr3_aa: CASRPDRGRLEAHTGELFF; cdr3_nt: TGTGCCAGCAGGCCTGACAGGGGGCGATTAGAAGCGCACACCGGGGAGCTGTTTTTT
j_call: TRBJ2-5; clone_size: NA; d_call: NA; v_call: TRBV5-1; cdr3_aa: CASSFGLGQDQETQYF; cdr3_nt: TGCGCCAGCAGCTTTGGGTTAGGTCAGGACCAAGAGACCCAGTACTTC
j_call: TRBJ2-1; clone_size: once; d_call: TRBD2; v_call: TRBV11-3; cdr3_aa: CASSGLTSGSSNEQFF; cdr3_nt: TGTGCCAGCAGCGGGTTGACTAGCGGGAGTTCGAATGAGCAGTTCTTC
j_call: TRBJ2-7; clone_size: NA; d_call: NA; v_call: TRBV5-4; cdr3_aa: CASSLRGGAYEQYF; cdr3_nt: TGTGCCAGCAGCCTCCGAGGGGGGGCCTACGAGCAGTACTTC
j_call: TRBJ1-2; clone_size: NA; d_call: TRBD1; v_call: TRBV5-6; cdr3_aa: CASSLDTDRGRTDGYTF; cdr3_nt: TGTGCCAGCAGCTTGGATACGGACAGGGGACGTACGGACGGCTACACCTTC
j_call: TRBJ1-1; clone_size: few; d_call: TRBD1; v_call: TRBV19; cdr3_aa: CASSTQGAKNTEAFF; cdr3_nt: TGTGCCAGTAGTACACAGGGGGCCAAGAACACTGAAGCTTTCTTT
j_call: TRBJ1-4; clone_size: NA; d_call: NA; v_call: TRBV5-6; cdr3_aa: CASSLPGDGEKLFF; cdr3_nt: TGTGCCAGCAGCCTGCCGGGAGATGGTGAAAAACTGTTTTTT
j_call: TRBJ1-1; clone_size: NA; d_call: TRBD1; v_call: TRBV14; cdr3_aa: CASSSKAGTGHTEAFF; cdr3_nt: TGTGCCAGCAGCTCCAAGGCGGGGACAGGGCACACTGAAGCTTTCTTT
j_call: TRBJ2-7; clone_size: few; d_call: TRBD2; v_call: TRBV5-1; cdr3_aa: CASSLGLAGGPGEQYF; cdr3_nt: TGCGCCAGCAGCTTGGGCCTAGCGGGAGGGCCGGGGGAGCAGTACTTC
j_call: TRBJ2-3; clone_size: few; d_call: TRBD2; v_call: TRBV10-3; cdr3_aa: CAISAGLAGGSLTDTQYF; cdr3_nt: TGTGCCATCAGCGCGGGACTAGCGGGAGGGTCGTTAACAGATACGCAGTATTTT
j_call: TRBJ1-3; clone_size: once; d_call: TRBD1; v_call: TRBV29-1; cdr3_aa: CSVVPGQGRDPNTIYF; cdr3_nt: TGCAGCGTCGTCCCGGGACAGGGAAGGGACCCAAACACCATATATTTT
j_call: TRBJ1-1; clone_size: NA; d_call: TRBD1; v_call: TRBV5-4; cdr3_aa: CASSPHRGAVGHTEAFF; cdr3_nt: TGTGCCAGCAGCCCTCACAGGGGGGCCGTAGGCCATACTGAAGCTTTCTTT